The entry below gives a single TCR beta chain sequence along with its context. As yet, its antigen is unknown. This sample stems from a study of shared clonotypes between healthy human individuals. As for the study in general: With ages of 18 to 49, the donors were a couple of women and three men. Findings and caveats of the study: There were few donors, and this limited the genetic and exposure-history diversity represented.

J lost 9 bases, V lost 5 bases, and 6 bases had no gene match. Germline V lookup: CDR1 SNHLY, CDR2 FYNNEI. The length of the CDR3 is 14 residues. Generated by immunoSEQ multiplex PCR, the TCRdb table keeps only in-frame clones and is missing some. The sample lists 2 million to 2.5 million clones, 85% to 95% occurring once. Material for sequencing was naive CD4+ T cells from PBMCs. Subset reported: CD45RA+ positively selected. This sequence originates from a man aged 18 to 35 in good health. Some clones in this sample may be carry-over from other donors' samples. This chain joins TRBV2 and TRBJ1-6; TRBD1 agrees at 8 bases. CDR3 sequence reads: CASSRQGMGSPLHF. CDR3 nucleotide sequence: TGTGCCAGCAGTCGACAGGGGATGGGTTCACCCCTCCACTTT.